Listed here are 3 T cell receptor beta chains from one sample, sequenced in a study of T cell repertoires in cytomegalovirus infection. TCRdb fed the reads into MiXCR, producing one record per CDR3 protein. The sample holds around 300,000 distinct CDR3 sequences, more than 20% seen once. Sequencing was done on a sample of PBMCs. The origin of the receptors is a human donor in good health (CMV status not recorded). Some clones in this sample may be carry-over from other donors' samples.

The chain links TRBV19 to TRBJ1-1; possibly TRBD1 for D (5 bases). The V end was cut by 2 bases, the J end by 0 bases, with 13 bases between. The length of the CDR3 is 16 residues. CDR1 and CDR2 (germline): LNHDA, SQIVND (reference sequence). The CDR3 loop is CASSISGGGVNTEAFF. The CDR3 DNA reads as TGTGCCAGTAGTATAAGCGGCGGAGGGGTGAACACTGAAGCTTTCTTT.

This clonotype occurred many times. This chain uses TRBV28 with TRBJ2-7, with D perhaps TRBD2 (6 bases). V lost 7 bases and J lost 7, with 29 bases in between. This CDR3 spans 17 amino acids. CDR1 is MDHEN, CDR2 SYDVKM, per germline. The CDR3 DNA is TGTGCCAGCACCATTCTGGGGGGAAGAGCCTGGAGTGGAGAGCAGTACTTC. As protein: CASTILGGRAWSGEQYF.

The chain carries TRBV28 and TRBJ1-2, with D unclear. Deletions cut 5 bases from V and 4 bases from J, with 14 bases between. The CDR3 has 14 amino acids. Per germline, CDR1 MDHEN and CDR2 SYDVKM. The CDR3 spells CASSLPRSLYGYTF. The CDR3 DNA reads TGTGCCAGCAGTCTACCTCGGTCCCTCTATGGCTACACCTTC.